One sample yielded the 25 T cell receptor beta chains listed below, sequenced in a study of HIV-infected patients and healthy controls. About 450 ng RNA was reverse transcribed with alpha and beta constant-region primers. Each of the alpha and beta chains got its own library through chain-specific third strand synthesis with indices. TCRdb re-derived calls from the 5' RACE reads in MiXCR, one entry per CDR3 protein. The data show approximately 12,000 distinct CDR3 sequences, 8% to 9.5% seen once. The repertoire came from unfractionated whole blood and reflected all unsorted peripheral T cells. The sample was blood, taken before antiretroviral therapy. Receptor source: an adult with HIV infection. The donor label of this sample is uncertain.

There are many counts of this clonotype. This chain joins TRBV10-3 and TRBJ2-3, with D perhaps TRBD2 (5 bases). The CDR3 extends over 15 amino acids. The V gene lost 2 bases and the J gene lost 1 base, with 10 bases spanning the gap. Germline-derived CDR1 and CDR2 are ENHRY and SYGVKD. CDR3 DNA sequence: TGTGCCATCAGTGAGAGGAGCGGCCGCACAGATACGCAGTATTTT. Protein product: CAISERSGRTDTQYF.

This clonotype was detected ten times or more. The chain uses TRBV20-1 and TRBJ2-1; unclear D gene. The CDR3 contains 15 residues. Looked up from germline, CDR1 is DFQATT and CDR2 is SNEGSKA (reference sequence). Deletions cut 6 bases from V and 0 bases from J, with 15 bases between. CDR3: CSAASPESSYNEQFF. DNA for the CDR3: TGCAGTGCCGCGAGCCCGGAGAGCTCCTACAATGAGCAGTTCTTC.

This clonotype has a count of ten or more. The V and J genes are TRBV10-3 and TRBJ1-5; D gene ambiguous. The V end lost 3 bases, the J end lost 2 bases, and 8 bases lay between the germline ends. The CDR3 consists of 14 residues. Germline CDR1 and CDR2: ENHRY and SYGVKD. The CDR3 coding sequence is TGTGCCATCAGTGACCTGTCGGGCAATCAGCCCCAGCATTTT. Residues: CAISDLSGNQPQHF.

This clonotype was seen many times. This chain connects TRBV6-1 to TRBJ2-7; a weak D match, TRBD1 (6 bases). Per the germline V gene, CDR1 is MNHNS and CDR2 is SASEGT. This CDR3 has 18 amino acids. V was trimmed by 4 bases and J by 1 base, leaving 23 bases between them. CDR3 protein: CASSGELTGTLGSYEQYF. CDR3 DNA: TGTGCCAGCAGTGGGGAGTTAACAGGGACCCTCGGGTCCTACGAGCAGTACTTC.

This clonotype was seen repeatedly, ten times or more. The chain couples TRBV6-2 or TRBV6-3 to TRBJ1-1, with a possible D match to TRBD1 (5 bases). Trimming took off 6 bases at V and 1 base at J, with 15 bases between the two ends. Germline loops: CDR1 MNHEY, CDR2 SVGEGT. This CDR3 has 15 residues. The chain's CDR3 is CASSRSGGKNTEAFF. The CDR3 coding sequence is TGTGCCAGCAGCCGGTCCGGGGGGAAGAACACTGAAGCTTTCTTT.

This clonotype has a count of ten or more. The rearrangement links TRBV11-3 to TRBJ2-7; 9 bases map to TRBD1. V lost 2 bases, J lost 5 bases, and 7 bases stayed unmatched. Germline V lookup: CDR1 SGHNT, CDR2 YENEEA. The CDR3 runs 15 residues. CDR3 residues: CASSLYRGQGNEQYF. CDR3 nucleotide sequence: TGTGCCAGCAGCTTATACAGGGGACAGGGAAACGAGCAGTACTTC. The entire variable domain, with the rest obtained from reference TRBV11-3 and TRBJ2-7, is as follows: EAGVVQSPRYKIIEKKQPVAFWCNPISGHNTLYWYLQNLGQGPELLIRYENEEAVDDSQLPKDRFSAERLKGVDSTLKIQPAELGDSAVYLCASSLYRGQGNEQYFGPGTRLTVT.

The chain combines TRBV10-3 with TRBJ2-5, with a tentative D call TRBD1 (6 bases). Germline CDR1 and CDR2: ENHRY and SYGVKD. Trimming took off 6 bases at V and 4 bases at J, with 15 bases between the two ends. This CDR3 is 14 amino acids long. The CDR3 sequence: CAISQTGNLETQYF. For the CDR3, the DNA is TGTGCCATCAGCCAAACAGGGAATTTAGAGACCCAGTACTTC.

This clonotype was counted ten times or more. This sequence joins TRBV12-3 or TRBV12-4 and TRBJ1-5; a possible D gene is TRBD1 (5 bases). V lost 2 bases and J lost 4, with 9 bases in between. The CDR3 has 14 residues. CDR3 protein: CASSLSGANQPQHF. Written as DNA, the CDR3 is TGTGCCAGCAGTTTATCCGGGGCAAATCAGCCCCAGCATTTT.

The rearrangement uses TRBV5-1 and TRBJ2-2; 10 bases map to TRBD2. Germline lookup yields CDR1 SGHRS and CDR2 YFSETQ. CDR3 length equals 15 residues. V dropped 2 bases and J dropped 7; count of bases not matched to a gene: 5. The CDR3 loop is CASSLSGRADGELFF. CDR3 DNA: TGCGCCAGCAGCTTAAGCGGGAGGGCCGACGGGGAGCTGTTTTTT.

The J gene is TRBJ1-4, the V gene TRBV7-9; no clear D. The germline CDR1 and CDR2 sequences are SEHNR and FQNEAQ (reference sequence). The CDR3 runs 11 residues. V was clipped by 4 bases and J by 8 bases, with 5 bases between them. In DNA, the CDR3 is TGTGCCAGCAGCTCTGGGGAAAAACTGTTTTTT. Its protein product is CASSSGEKLFF.

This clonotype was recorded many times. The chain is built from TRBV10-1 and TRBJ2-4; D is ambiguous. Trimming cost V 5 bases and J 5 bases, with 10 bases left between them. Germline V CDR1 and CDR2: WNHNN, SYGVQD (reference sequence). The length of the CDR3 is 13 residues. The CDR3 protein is CASSPPGENIQYF. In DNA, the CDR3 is TGCGCCAGCAGTCCTCCCGGCGAAAACATTCAGTACTTC.

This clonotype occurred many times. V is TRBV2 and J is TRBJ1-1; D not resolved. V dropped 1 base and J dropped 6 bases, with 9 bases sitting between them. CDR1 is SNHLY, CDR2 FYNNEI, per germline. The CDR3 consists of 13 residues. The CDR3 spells CASSEGPGPEAFF. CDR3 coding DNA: TGTGCCAGCAGTGAAGGGCCGGGCCCTGAAGCTTTCTTT.

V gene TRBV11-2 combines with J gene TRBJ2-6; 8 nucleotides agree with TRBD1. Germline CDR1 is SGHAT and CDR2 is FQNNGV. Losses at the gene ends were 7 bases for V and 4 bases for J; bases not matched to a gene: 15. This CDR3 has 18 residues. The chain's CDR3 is CASIVRGRGRKGANVLTF. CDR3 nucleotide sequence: TGTGCCAGCATCGTACGGGGCAGGGGGCGCAAGGGGGCCAACGTCCTGACTTTC.

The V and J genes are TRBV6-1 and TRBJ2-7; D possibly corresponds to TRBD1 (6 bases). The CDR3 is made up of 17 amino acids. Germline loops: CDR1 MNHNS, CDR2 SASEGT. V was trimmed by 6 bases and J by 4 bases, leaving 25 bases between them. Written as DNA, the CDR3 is TGTGCCAGCAGCTTAACCTTGAGAGCAGGGGTTATTTACGAGCAGTACTTC. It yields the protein CASSLTLRAGVIYEQYF.

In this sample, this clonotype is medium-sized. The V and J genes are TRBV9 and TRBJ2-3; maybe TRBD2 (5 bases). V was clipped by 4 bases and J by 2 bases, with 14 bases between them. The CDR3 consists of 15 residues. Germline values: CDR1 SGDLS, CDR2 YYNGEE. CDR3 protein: CASSPTAVDTDTQYF. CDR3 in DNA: TGTGCCAGCAGCCCCACAGCGGTCGACACAGATACGCAGTATTTT. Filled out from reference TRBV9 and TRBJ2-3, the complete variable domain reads DSGVTQTPKHLITATGQRVTLRCSPRSGDLSVYWYQQSLDQGLQFLIQYYNGEERAKGNILERFSAQQFPDLHSELNLSSLELGDSALYFCASSPTAVDTDTQYFGPGTRLTVL.

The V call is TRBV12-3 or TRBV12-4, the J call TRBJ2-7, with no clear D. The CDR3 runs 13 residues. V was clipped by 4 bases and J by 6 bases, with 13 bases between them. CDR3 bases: TGTGCCAGCAGTTATTCCCCCGAGCTCGAGCAGTACTTC. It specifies CASSYSPELEQYF.

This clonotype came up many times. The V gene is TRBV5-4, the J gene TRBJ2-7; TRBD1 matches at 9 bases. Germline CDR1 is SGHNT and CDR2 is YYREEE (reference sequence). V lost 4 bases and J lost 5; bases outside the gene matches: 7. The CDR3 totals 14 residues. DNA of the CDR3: TGTGCCAGCAGCCAAGGGACAGGGATTCACGAGCAGTACTTC. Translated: CASSQGTGIHEQYF.

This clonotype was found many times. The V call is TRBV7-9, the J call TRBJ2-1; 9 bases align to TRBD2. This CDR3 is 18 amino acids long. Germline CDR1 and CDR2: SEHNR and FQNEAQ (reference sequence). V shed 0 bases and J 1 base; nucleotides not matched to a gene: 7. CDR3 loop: CASSLASSGTASYNEQFF. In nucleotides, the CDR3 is TGTGCCAGCAGCTTAGCGTCTAGCGGGACGGCTTCCTACAATGAGCAGTTCTTC.

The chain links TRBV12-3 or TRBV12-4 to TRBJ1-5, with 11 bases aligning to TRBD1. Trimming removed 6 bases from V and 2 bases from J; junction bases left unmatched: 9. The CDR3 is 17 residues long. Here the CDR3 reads CASRATGTGGGNQPQHF. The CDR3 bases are TGTGCCAGCAGGGCCACCGGGACAGGGGGAGGCAATCAGCCCCAGCATTTT.

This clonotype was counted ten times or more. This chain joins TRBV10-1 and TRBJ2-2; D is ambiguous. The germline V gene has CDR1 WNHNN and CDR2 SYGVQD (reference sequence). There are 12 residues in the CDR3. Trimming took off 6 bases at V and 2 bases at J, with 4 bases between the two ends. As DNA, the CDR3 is TGCGCCAGCAGCGGTAACACCGGGGAGCTGTTTTTT. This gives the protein CASSGNTGELFF.

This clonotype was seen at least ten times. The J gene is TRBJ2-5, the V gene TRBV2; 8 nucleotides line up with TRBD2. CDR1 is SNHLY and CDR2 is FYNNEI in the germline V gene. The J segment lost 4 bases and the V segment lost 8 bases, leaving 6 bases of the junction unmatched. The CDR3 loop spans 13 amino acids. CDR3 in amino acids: CASLGREGETQYF. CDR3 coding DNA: TGTGCCAGCCTAGGCCGGGAGGGAGAGACCCAGTACTTC.

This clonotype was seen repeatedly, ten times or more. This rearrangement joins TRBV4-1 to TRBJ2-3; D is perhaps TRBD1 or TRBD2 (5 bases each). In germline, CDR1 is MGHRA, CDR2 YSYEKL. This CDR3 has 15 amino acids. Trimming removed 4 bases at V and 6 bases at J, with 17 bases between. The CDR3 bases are TGCGCCAGCAGCCCGCCGGGACCGGGGTCGGATACGCAGTATTTT. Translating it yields CASSPPGPGSDTQYF.

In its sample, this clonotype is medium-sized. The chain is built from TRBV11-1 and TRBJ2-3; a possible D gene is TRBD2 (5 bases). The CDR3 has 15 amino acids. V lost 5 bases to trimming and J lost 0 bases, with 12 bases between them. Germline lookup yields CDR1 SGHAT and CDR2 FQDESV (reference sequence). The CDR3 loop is CASSPGLDSTDTQYF. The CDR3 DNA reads TGTGCCAGCAGCCCAGGACTGGATAGCACAGATACGCAGTATTTT.

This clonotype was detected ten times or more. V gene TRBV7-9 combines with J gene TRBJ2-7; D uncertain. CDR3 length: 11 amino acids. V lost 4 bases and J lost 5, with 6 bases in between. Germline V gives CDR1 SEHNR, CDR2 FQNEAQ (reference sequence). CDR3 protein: CASSSRDEQYF. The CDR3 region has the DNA TGTGCCAGCAGCTCCCGCGACGAGCAGTACTTC.

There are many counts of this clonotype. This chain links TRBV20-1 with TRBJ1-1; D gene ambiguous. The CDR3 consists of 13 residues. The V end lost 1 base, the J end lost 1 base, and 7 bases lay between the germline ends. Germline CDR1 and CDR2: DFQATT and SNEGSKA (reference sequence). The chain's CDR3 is CSARGRENTEAFF. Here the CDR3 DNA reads TGCAGTGCTAGAGGGCGAGAGAACACTGAAGCTTTCTTT.